Shown below are 20 T cell receptor beta chains from a single sample sequenced in a study of response to subunit inactivated influenza vaccine. TCRdb re-derived calls from the RT-PCR reads in MiXCR, one entry per CDR3 protein. The table lists 500,000 or so distinct CDR3 sequences, 11% of them singletons. Sample: PBMCs from blood, taken more than 35 days after vaccination. The source of these receptors is a middle-aged man who received an inactivated influenza vaccine.

This clonotype was detected ten times or more. J is TRBJ1-1 and V is TRBV28; D not certain. The CDR3 loop spans 12 amino acids. V was pared by 7 bases and J by 1 base, with 7 bases between. Germline CDR1 is MDHEN and CDR2 is SYDVKM. CDR3 protein: CASISGNTEAFF. In nucleotides, the CDR3 is TGTGCCAGCATCTCGGGGAACACTGAAGCTTTCTTT.

This clonotype appeared a few times. The rearrangement joins TRBV10-1 to TRBJ2-7, with 8 positions matching TRBD1. Germline V gene lookup returns CDR1 WNHNN and CDR2 SYGVQD (reference sequence). The CDR3 length is 13 residues. V shed 8 bases, J shed 6 bases, and the junction held 9 bases outside the gene matches. Here the CDR3 DNA reads TGCGCCAGCTCAGCTGACAGGGGAGTCGAGCAGTACTTC. It yields the protein CASSADRGVEQYF.

The rearrangement uses TRBV11-1 and TRBJ2-3, with 7 bases matching TRBD2. The germline gives CDR1 SGHAT, CDR2 FQDESV (reference sequence). After removal of 4 bases from V and 2 bases from J, the junction contained 6 bases not matched to a gene. There are 15 residues in the CDR3. CDR3 in DNA: TGTGCCAGCAGCTCTCTAGCGGAGTCCACAGATACGCAGTATTTT. It translates to CASSSLAESTDTQYF. The entire variable domain, with the rest obtained from reference TRBV11-1 and TRBJ2-3, is as follows: EAEVAQSPRYKITEKSQAVAFWCDPISGHATLYWYRQILGQGPELLVQFQDESVVDDSQLPKDRFSAERLKGVDSTLKIQPAELGDSAMYLCASSSLAESTDTQYFGPGTRLTVL.

This chain's CDR3 is CSARDWGQGNEQFF. In nucleotides, the CDR3 is TGCAGTGCTAGAGATTGGGGACAGGGGAATGAGCAGTTCTTC. J is TRBJ2-1 and V is TRBV20-1; 10 bases fit TRBD1. Germline CDR1 is DFQATT and CDR2 is SNEGSKA (reference sequence). The CDR3 covers 14 residues. Trimming cost V 0 bases and J 7 bases; bases outside gene matches: 3.

This clonotype has a handful of counts. V is TRBV12-3 or TRBV12-4 and J is TRBJ1-2; no firm D call. This CDR3 spans 13 amino acids. Trimming took 0 bases from V and 6 from J, leaving 8 bases between them. CDR3 protein: CASSLASSNGYTF. The CDR3 DNA sequence: TGTGCCAGCAGTTTAGCGTCATCTAATGGCTACACCTTC.

This clonotype was seen many times. The gene calls are TRBV25-1 and TRBJ2-3; 9 bases fit TRBD1. Germline CDR1 reads MGHDK; CDR2 reads SYGVNS. V gave up 0 bases and J gave up 2 bases; unmatched junction bases: 12. CDR3 length: 19 residues. This CDR3 is CASSEYPTGGLALTDTQYF. In DNA, the CDR3 is TGTGCCAGCAGTGAATACCCGACAGGGGGATTAGCTCTCACAGATACGCAGTATTTT.

Here the CDR3 reads CASTTAGASEAFF. CDR3 coding DNA: TGTGCCAGCACTACAGCAGGAGCCTCAGAAGCTTTCTTT. The V gene is TRBV12-3 or TRBV12-4, the J gene TRBJ1-1, with no clear D. Trimming shortened V by 7 bases and J by 8 bases, and 17 bases separated the two germline ends. The CDR3 extends over 13 amino acids.

This clonotype has more than one count but fewer than ten. The rearrangement joins TRBV25-1 to TRBJ2-5; the match to TRBD1 covers 9 bases. The CDR3 is 16 residues long. CDR1 and CDR2 (germline): MGHDK, SYGVNS. Losses at the gene ends were 3 bases for V and 0 bases for J; bases not matched to a gene: 5. CDR3 sequence: CASSEKWDRDQETQYF. DNA for the CDR3: TGTGCCAGCAGTGAGAAATGGGACAGGGACCAAGAGACCCAGTACTTC.

This rearrangement joins TRBV7-2 to TRBJ2-1, with D possibly being TRBD2 (6 bases). The ends were cut back, 5 bases at V and 8 bases at J, with 22 bases in the middle. The length of the CDR3 is 16 residues. CDR1 and CDR2 (germline): SGHTA, FQGNSA. The CDR3: CASSPNRRGVGHEQFF. CDR3 sequence (DNA): TGTGCCAGCAGCCCAAACAGGAGGGGCGTAGGGCATGAGCAGTTCTTC.

The V call is TRBV3-1, the J call TRBJ2-7; 9 bases are a match to TRBD2. The end of the DNA aligns better with TRBJ2-1, so the J call may be wrong. Per the germline V gene, CDR1 is LGHDT and CDR2 is YNNKEL (reference sequence). The length of the CDR3 is 17 residues. CDR3 DNA: TGTGCCAGCAGCCCTAGGCGGGGGGGGCATTGTACCTACGAGCAGTTCTTC. Translation: CASSPRRGGHCTYEQFF.

This clonotype was seen at least ten times. This sequence joins TRBV5-1 and TRBJ2-2; 9 positions match TRBD1. This CDR3 has 17 residues. Germline loops: CDR1 SGHRS, CDR2 YFSETQ. The ends lost 4 bases at V and 6 bases at J; junction bases unmatched: 13. CDR3 sequence (DNA): TGCGCCAGCAGCGGGAGCACAGGGGGCATGTCCGCCGGGGAGCTGTTTTTT. This sequence encodes CASSGSTGGMSAGELFF.

The chain carries TRBV11-2 and TRBJ2-7, with D perhaps matching TRBD1 (5 bases). V gave up 5 bases and J gave up 7 bases, with 18 bases separating them. The CDR3 spans 14 residues. Looked up from germline, CDR1 is SGHAT and CDR2 is FQNNGV. CDR3 sequence reads: CASSLVRTPREQYF. CDR3 sequence (DNA): TGTGCCAGCAGCCTAGTCCGGACACCTCGGGAGCAGTACTTC.

There are a few counts of this clonotype. The chain combines TRBV12-3 or TRBV12-4 with TRBJ2-1; perhaps TRBD1 as D (6 bases). The CDR3 sequence is 15 residues long. The ends were cut back, 6 bases at V and 3 bases at J, with 15 bases in the middle. The CDR3 region has the DNA TGTGCCAGCAGGCCGACAGGCCCCGTCTACAATGAGCAGTTCTTC. It codes for CASRPTGPVYNEQFF.

The J gene is TRBJ2-2, the V gene TRBV10-3; D remains unclear. CDR1 ENHRY and CDR2 SYGVKD come from the germline V gene. V was pared by 2 bases and J by 8 bases, with 12 bases between. There are 14 residues in the CDR3. CDR3 in amino acids: CAISEGPRAGELFF. Written as DNA, the CDR3 is TGTGCCATCAGTGAGGGCCCCCGGGCTGGGGAGCTGTTTTTT.

This clonotype was counted between two and nine times. V usage is TRBV12-3 or TRBV12-4 and J usage is TRBJ2-5; 7 bases agree with TRBD2. V lost 7 bases to trimming and J lost 5 bases; unmatched junction nucleotides: 7. CDR3 size: 13 residues. The CDR3 region is CASTLGGTETQYF. The CDR3 coding sequence is TGTGCCAGCACCCTGGGGGGGACGGAGACCCAGTACTTC.

This clonotype has at least ten counts. The chain combines TRBV29-1 with TRBJ1-2, with D perhaps matching TRBD1 (5 bases). Per germline, CDR1 SQVTM and CDR2 ANQGSEA. The CDR3 is 13 residues long. Trimming cost V 0 bases and J 8 bases, with 13 bases left between them. The CDR3 region is CSVEESGGRGYTF. The CDR3 DNA reads TGCAGCGTTGAAGAGTCTGGGGGACGGGGCTACACCTTC. The full variable domain, in which reference TRBV29-1 and TRBJ1-2 provide the parts outside the CDR3, is SAVISQKPSRDICQRGTSLTIQCQVDSQVTMMFWYRQQPGQSLTLIATANQGSEATYESGFVIDKFPISRPNLTFSTLTVSNMSPEDSSIYLCSVEESGGRGYTFGSGTRLTVV.

V gene TRBV5-1 combines with J gene TRBJ2-1; TRBD2 agrees at 7 bases. The V and J ends lost 4 bases and 4 bases, in that order; junction bases with no gene match: 5. CDR3 length equals 14 residues. Germline CDR1 SGHRS, CDR2 YFSETQ. The CDR3 region is CASSPGLLYNEQFF. The CDR3 DNA follows: TGCGCCAGCAGCCCGGGACTACTTTACAATGAGCAGTTCTTC.

Many counts were recorded for this clonotype. This chain joins TRBV29-1 and TRBJ2-7; D remains unclear. V was pared by 4 bases and J by 3 bases, with 16 bases between. The CDR3 consists of 14 residues. Germline V CDR1 and CDR2: SQVTM, ANQGSEA. Here the CDR3 reads CSVGFRSSDYEQYF. The CDR3 bases are TGCAGCGTTGGTTTTCGGTCTTCCGACTACGAGCAGTACTTC.

This clonotype was counted at least ten times. DNA of the CDR3: TGTGCCATCAGCTCAAACCGACCAAGCGGCGATGAGCAGTTCTTC. Its translation is CAISSNRPSGDEQFF. The chain combines TRBV10-3 with TRBJ2-1; D may be TRBD2 (5 bases). V was clipped by 6 bases and J by 8 bases, with 20 bases between them. The CDR3 totals 15 residues. Germline V gene sequence: CDR1 ENHRY, CDR2 SYGVKD.

The gene calls are TRBV27 and TRBJ1-6; 8 bases align to TRBD1. From germline, CDR1 is MNHEY and CDR2 SMNVEV (reference sequence). Trimming cost V 5 bases and J 9 bases; bases outside gene matches: 6. The CDR3 is 14 amino acids. This CDR3 reads CASSQGQGISPLHF. CDR3 in DNA: TGTGCCAGCAGTCAAGGACAGGGAATTTCACCCCTCCACTTT.